This TCR beta chain emerged from a study of CD8+CD57+ T cells in acquired aplastic anemia. Study conclusions and caveats: Patients and controls had CD8+ Simpson's diversity values that were not significantly distinct.

Genomic DNA served as template for TCR beta VDJ and CDR3 profiling. TCRdb reprocessed the reads via MiXCR and lists one record per CDR3 protein. The sample consists of 250,000 to 350,000 distinct CDR3 sequences, under 60% of them appearing once. Trimming took 6 bases from V and 2 from J, leaving 7 bases between them. The CDR3 runs to 12 residues. Germline CDR1 is ENHRY and CDR2 is SYGVKD. In patients chosen for sequencing, flow cytometry had shown CD8+CD57+ cell expansion. This clonotype has more than one count but fewer than ten. Its target is not known. Material: sorted CD4+, CD8+, or CD8+CD57+ T cells (not recorded which) from PBMCs. This receptor was obtained from a human donor with aplastic anemia. This chain links TRBV10-3 with TRBJ1-2, with a possible D match to TRBD1 (5 bases). DNA of the CDR3: TGTGCCATCAGAGGGACCAACTATGGCTACACCTTC. This sequence encodes CAIRGTNYGYTF.